One and the same sample provided the 14 T cell receptor beta chains below, sequenced in a study of Ad26.COV2.S vaccination and SARS-CoV-2 variants. Treatment specified: some 20 received Ad26.COV2.S at low or high dose, single or two shots; about five received placebo; per-sample allocation not given. Collection of samples fell on day 63 after the first vaccine or placebo injection. Sequencing used immunoSEQ multiplex PCR; TCRdb keeps in-frame clones, though not all of them. There are 360,000 or so clones in the sample; approximately 91% occur only once, and 1.9% lies in the top ten. The specimen was peripheral blood, collected in a trial of Ad26.COV2.S vaccine versus placebo. All receptors come from a person between 18 and 65 years old who received the Ad26.COV2.S COVID-19 vaccine or a placebo.

V usage is TRBV12-3 or TRBV12-4 and J usage is TRBJ2-1; D is tentatively TRBD1 or TRBD2 (6 bases each). V was shortened by 3 bases and J by 6 bases, with 9 bases between the two germline ends. This CDR3 spans 13 amino acids. The CDR3 is CASSFSGANEQFF. As DNA, the CDR3 is TGTGCCAGCAGTTTTTCGGGGGCCAATGAGCAGTTCTTC.

The gene calls are TRBV6-5 and TRBJ2-7; D could derive from TRBD1 or TRBD2 (6 bases each). In germline, CDR1 is MNHEY, CDR2 SVGAGI. V lost 6 bases and J lost 0, with 12 bases in between. The CDR3 length is 14 residues. CDR3 sequence: CASRRRGDSYEQYF. CDR3 bases: TGTGCCAGCAGACGAAGGGGGGACTCCTACGAGCAGTACTTC.

This chain connects TRBV9 to TRBJ2-1, with 12 bases identical to TRBD2. The CDR3 runs 17 residues. The germline CDR1 and CDR2 sequences are SGDLS and YYNGEE. V shed 0 bases, J shed 6 bases, and the junction held 7 bases outside the gene matches. CDR3 in amino acids: CASSVGASGRETNEQFF. In DNA form, the CDR3 reads TGTGCCAGCAGCGTAGGGGCTAGCGGGAGGGAGACCAATGAGCAGTTCTTC. Full variable domain (remainder filled in from reference TRBV9 and TRBJ2-1): DSGVTQTPKHLITATGQRVTLRCSPRSGDLSVYWYQQSLDQGLQFLIQYYNGEERAKGNILERFSAQQFPDLHSELNLSSLELGDSALYFCASSVGASGRETNEQFFGPGTRLTVL.

V usage is TRBV4-2 and J usage is TRBJ2-7, with D maybe TRBD2 (6 bases). Germline V gene sequence: CDR1 LGHNA, CDR2 YNFKEQ. The CDR3 contains 14 residues. The V end was cut by 0 bases, the J end by 6 bases, with 12 bases between. CDR3 loop: CASSQDRSGLEQYF. In DNA form, the CDR3 reads TGTGCCAGCAGCCAAGATCGCAGCGGGCTCGAGCAGTACTTC.

The chain employs TRBV2 and TRBJ2-2; D remains unclear. The CDR3 runs to 13 residues. V was pared by 9 bases and J by 3 bases, with 11 bases between. Germline values: CDR1 SNHLY, CDR2 FYNNEI. The CDR3 nucleotides read TGTGCCAGTAATCAGGCAGACACCGGGGAGCTGTTTTTT. Its translation: CASNQADTGELFF.

The chain uses TRBV6-1 and TRBJ2-7; D uncertain. The CDR3 is made up of 13 amino acids. V lost 1 base and J 2 bases, leaving 6 bases between the germline ends. Germline assignment: CDR1 MNHNS and CDR2 SASEGT. Written as DNA, the CDR3 is TGTGCCAGCAGTGAAGGGATTGCCTACGAGCAGTACTTC. Its protein product is CASSEGIAYEQYF.

The chain joins TRBV12-5 to TRBJ2-5; D is undetermined. This CDR3 is 12 amino acids long. V was clipped by 2 bases and J by 5 bases, with 6 bases between them. CDR1 and CDR2 (germline): LGHNT, FRNRAP. The CDR3 bases are TGTGCTAGTGGTTTGACCGGGGAGACCCAGTACTTC. This translates into CASGLTGETQYF.

This clone has only one observation. The chain uses TRBV15 and TRBJ1-2; D remains unclear. The CDR3 length is 17 residues. Germline V gene data show CDR1 as LNHNV and CDR2 as YYDKDF (reference sequence). V lost 0 bases to trimming and J lost 0 bases, with 14 bases between them. CDR3 coding DNA: TGTGCCACCAGCAGAGACCCCCTGACTGTAGCTAACTATGGCTACACCTTC. Its translation: CATSRDPLTVANYGYTF. The whole variable domain, remainder taken from reference TRBV15 and TRBJ1-2, is DAMVIQNPRYQVTQFGKPVTLSCSQTLNHNVMYWYQQKSSQAPKLLFHYYDKDFNNEADTPDNFQSRRPNTSFCFLDIRSPGLGDTAMYLCATSRDPLTVANYGYTFGSGTRLTVV.

V gene TRBV5-1 combines with J gene TRBJ2-6; no clear D gene. Trimming removed 4 bases at V and 0 bases at J, with 8 bases between. Germline V gene sequence: CDR1 SGHRS, CDR2 YFSETQ. This CDR3 contains 15 residues. The CDR3 loop is CASSRELSGANVLTF. The CDR3 nucleotides are TGCGCCAGCAGCCGAGAGCTCTCTGGGGCCAACGTCCTGACTTTC.

This clone turned up a few times. V and J are TRBV11-3 and TRBJ2-2; D unclear. V was cut by 3 bases and J by 7 bases, with 9 bases left in between. The CDR3 has 13 residues. From germline, CDR1 is SGHNT and CDR2 YENEEA. The CDR3 DNA sequence: TGTGCCAGCAGCTTGGCCCAGAACGGGGAGCTGTTTTTT. Residues: CASSLAQNGELFF.

The chain is built from TRBV18 and TRBJ1-5; 8 bases agree with TRBD1. The junction had 11 bases not matched to a gene; V was cut back by 4 bases and J by 6 bases. Germline values: CDR1 KGHSH, CDR2 LQKENI. CDR3 length equals 16 residues. CDR3 nucleotide sequence: TGTGCCAGCTCACGCTCAGGGGGCGCAAGGGGTCAGCCCCAGCATTTT. Translated: CASSRSGGARGQPQHF.

This rearrangement joins TRBV24-1 to TRBJ2-5, with D possibly TRBD1 on 5 matching bases. In germline, CDR1 is KGHDR, CDR2 SFDVKD. The CDR3 is 14 residues long. The V and J ends lost 3 bases and 5 bases respectively, with 12 bases between them. This chain's CDR3 is CATSDPWKGETQYF. The CDR3, as DNA: TGTGCCACCAGTGATCCCTGGAAGGGGGAGACCCAGTACTTC.

The rearrangement uses TRBV6-5 and TRBJ2-7, with a weak D call TRBD2 (5 bases). The CDR3 length is 12 residues. The V gene's germline CDR1 is MNHEY and CDR2 SVGAGI. V dropped 6 bases and J dropped 3 bases, with 9 bases sitting between them. The CDR3 nucleotides read TGTGCCAGCAGCGTTCGGGGCTACGAGCAGTACTTC. This encodes CASSVRGYEQYF.

The rearrangement uses TRBV6-1 and TRBJ2-2; the D is unclear. The germline V and J ends were trimmed by 2 bases and 4 bases, with 11 bases remaining between them. This CDR3 has 15 amino acids. Germline lookup yields CDR1 MNHNS and CDR2 SASEGT. The CDR3 sequence: CASSEKEARTGELFF. The DNA for the CDR3 is TGTGCCAGCAGTGAAAAAGAGGCCCGCACCGGGGAGCTGTTTTTT.